The following is a TCR beta chain sequence with its context. Antigen specificity is unknown. The sample comes from a study of Ad26.COV2.S vaccination and SARS-CoV-2 variants. On the study more broadly: Ad26.COV2.S given intramuscularly, once or twice 56 days apart. Study results and limitations: The study found similar non-spike TCR breadth in vaccine and placebo recipients.

The germline V and J ends were trimmed by 8 bases and 0 bases, with 23 bases remaining between them. Germline CDR1 GTSNPN, CDR2 SVGIG (reference sequence). The CDR3 loop spans 16 amino acids. Regarding treatment: roughly 20 received Ad26.COV2.S at low or high dose, single or two shots; about 5 received placebo; per-sample allocation not given. After the first vaccine or placebo injection, samples were drawn on day 63. An adult aged 18-55 years in Boston served as the donor. Spike of the Wuhan-strain SARS-CoV-2 was expressed by an Ad26 vector, which formed the vaccine. Produced via immunoSEQ multiplex PCR; TCRdb's table is partial and in-frame only. The sample holds around 500,000 clones, 89% seen once.

Source: peripheral blood, taken in a trial of Ad26.COV2.S vaccine versus placebo. The chain carries TRBV30 and TRBJ2-7; tentatively, D is TRBD1 or TRBD2 (5 bases each). The sequence was obtained from a person aged 18-60 years who received the Ad26.COV2.S COVID-19 vaccine or a placebo. CDR3 DNA sequence: TGTGCCGGGATGACCTTGGGACCCCTGAGCTCCTACGAGCAGTACTTC. This translates into CAGMTLGPLSSYEQYF.